Sequencing of this TCR beta chain was carried out in a study of CD8+ T cells in alopecia areata. The sample's treatment: oral pan-JAK inhibitor, 5-10 mg twice daily. Broader study findings: As there was one nonresponder, how baseline CD8+ expansion relates to response remains uncertain.

As the sequencing template, cDNA was produced by extracting RNA and reverse transcribing it. Libraries were prepared by immunoSEQ multiplex PCR; TCRdb keeps only in-frame clonotypes and omits some of them. The sample lists about 76,000 clones; 25% to 35% were seen once. This CDR3 has 15 amino acids. The V gene's germline CDR1 is MNHEY and CDR2 SVGAGI. V shed 6 bases and J 5 bases; nucleotides not matched to a gene: 9. A word on this clone: Its antigen is unknown.

The sample was CD8+ T cells sorted from blood, taken at week 4, from a patient treated with tofacitinib. The chain carries TRBV6-5 and TRBJ2-5; 10 bases are shared with TRBD1. This receptor was taken from a human donor with alopecia areata. This CDR3 is CASSQGTGALETQYF. CDR3 bases: TGTGCCAGCAGCCAAGGGACAGGGGCACTGGAGACCCAGTACTTC.